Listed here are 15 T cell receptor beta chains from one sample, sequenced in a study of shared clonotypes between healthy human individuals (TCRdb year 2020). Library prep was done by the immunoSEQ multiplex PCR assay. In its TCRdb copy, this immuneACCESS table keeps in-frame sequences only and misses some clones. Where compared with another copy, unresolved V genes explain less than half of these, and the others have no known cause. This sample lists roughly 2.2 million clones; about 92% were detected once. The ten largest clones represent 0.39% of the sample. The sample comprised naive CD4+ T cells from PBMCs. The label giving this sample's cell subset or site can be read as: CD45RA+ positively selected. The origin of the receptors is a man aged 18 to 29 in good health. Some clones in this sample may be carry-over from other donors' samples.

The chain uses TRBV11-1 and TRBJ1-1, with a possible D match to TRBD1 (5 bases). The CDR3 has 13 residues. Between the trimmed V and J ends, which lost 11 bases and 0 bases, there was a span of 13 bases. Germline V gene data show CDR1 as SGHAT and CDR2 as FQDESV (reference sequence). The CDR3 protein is CAAGHNLNTEAFF. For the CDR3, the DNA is TGTGCCGCGGGGCACAACCTGAACACTGAAGCTTTCTTT.

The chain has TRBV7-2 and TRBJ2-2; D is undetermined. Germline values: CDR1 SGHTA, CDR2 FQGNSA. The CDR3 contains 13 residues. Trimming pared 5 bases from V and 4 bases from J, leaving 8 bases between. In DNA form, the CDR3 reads TGTGCCAGCAGCCCCGGTCTCACCGGGGAGCTGTTTTTT. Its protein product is CASSPGLTGELFF.

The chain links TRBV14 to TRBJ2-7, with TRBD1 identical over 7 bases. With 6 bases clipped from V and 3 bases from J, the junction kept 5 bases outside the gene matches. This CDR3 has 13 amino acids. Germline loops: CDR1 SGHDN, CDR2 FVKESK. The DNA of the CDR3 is TGTGCCAGCAGTCGGGACAGACTCTACGAGCAGTACTTC. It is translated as CASSRDRLYEQYF.

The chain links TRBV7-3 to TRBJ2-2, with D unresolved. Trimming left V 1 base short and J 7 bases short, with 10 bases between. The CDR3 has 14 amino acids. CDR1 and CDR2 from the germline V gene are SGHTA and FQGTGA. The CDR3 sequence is CASSLIGRSGELFF. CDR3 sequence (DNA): TGTGCCAGCAGCTTAATCGGACGAAGCGGGGAGCTGTTTTTT.

This chain's CDR3 is CASSLRHQIPGELFF. The CDR3, as DNA: TGTGCCAGCAGCCTCCGACATCAAATTCCAGGGGAGCTGTTTTTT. This chain links TRBV28 with TRBJ2-2; D ambiguous. CDR1 is MDHEN, CDR2 SYDVKM, per germline. Trimming removed 6 bases from V and 8 bases from J, with 19 bases in between. The CDR3 consists of 15 residues.

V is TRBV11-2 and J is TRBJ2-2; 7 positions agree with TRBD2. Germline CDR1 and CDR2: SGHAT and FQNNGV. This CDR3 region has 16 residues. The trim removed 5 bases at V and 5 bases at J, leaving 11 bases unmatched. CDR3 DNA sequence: TGTGCCAGCAGCCACCCAGGGATGGGGGGGACCGGGGAGCTGTTTTTT. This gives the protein CASSHPGMGGTGELFF.

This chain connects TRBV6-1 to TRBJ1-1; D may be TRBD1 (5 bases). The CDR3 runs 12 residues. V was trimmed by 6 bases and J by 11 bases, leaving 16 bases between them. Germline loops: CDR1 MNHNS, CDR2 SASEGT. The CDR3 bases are TGTGCCAGCAGGTCCCCGGGACTTGAGGCTTTCTTT. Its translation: CASRSPGLEAFF.

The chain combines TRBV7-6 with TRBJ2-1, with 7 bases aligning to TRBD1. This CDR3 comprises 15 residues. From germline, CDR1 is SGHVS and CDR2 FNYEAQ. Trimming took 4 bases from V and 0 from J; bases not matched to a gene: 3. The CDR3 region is CASSYRGSSYNEQFF. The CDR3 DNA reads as TGTGCCAGCAGCTACAGGGGCTCCTCCTACAATGAGCAGTTCTTC.

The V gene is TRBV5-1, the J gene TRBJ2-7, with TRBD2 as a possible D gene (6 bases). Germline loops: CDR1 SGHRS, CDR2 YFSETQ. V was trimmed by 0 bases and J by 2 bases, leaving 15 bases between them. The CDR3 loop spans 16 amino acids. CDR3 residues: CASSLEGGERAYEQYF. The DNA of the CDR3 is TGCGCCAGCAGCTTGGAGGGAGGAGAAAGGGCCTACGAGCAGTACTTC. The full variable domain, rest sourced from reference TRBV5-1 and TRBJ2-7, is KAGVTQTPRYLIKTRGQQVTLSCSPISGHRSVSWYQQTPGQGLQFLFEYFSETQRNKGNFPGRFSGRQFSNSRSEMNVSTLELGDSALYLCASSLEGGERAYEQYFGPGTRLTVT.

The CDR3 is CASTAQGQQETQYF. The CDR3 nucleotides read TGTGCCAGCACCGCACAGGGACAACAAGAGACCCAGTACTTC. The chain links TRBV27 to TRBJ2-5; perhaps TRBD1 as D (6 bases). The germline V and J ends were trimmed by 7 bases and 2 bases, with 14 bases remaining between them. Germline V gene lookup returns CDR1 MNHEY and CDR2 SMNVEV (reference sequence). CDR3 length equals 14 residues.

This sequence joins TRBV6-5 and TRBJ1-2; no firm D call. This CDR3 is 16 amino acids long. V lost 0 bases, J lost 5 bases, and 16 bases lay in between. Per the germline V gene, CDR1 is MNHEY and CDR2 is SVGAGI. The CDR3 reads CASSYSSAATLYGYTF. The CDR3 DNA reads TGTGCCAGCAGTTACTCCTCGGCGGCAACGCTTTATGGCTACACCTTC.

In nucleotides, the CDR3 is TGTGCCAGCAGAAGGGACAGGACGGGCGAGCAGTACTTC. This codes for CASRRDRTGEQYF. This chain connects TRBV27 to TRBJ2-7, with TRBD1 matching over 8 bases. The CDR3 length is 13 residues. In germline, CDR1 is MNHEY, CDR2 SMNVEV (reference sequence). Trimming removed 6 bases from V and 6 bases from J; junction bases left unmatched: 7.

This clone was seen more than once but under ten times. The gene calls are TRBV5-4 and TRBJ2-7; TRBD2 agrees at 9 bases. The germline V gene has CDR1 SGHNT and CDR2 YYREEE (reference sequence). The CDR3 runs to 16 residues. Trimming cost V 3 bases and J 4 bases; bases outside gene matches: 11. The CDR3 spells CASSSGGAGGLYEQYF. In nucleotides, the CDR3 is TGTGCCAGCAGCTCTGGGGGCGCGGGAGGGTTATACGAGCAGTACTTC.

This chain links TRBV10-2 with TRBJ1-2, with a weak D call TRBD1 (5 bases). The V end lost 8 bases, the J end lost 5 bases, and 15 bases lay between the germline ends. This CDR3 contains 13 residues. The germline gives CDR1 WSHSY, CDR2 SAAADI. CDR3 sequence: CASSGGGIYGYTF. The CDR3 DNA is TGCGCCAGCTCCGGGGGAGGGATATATGGCTACACCTTC.

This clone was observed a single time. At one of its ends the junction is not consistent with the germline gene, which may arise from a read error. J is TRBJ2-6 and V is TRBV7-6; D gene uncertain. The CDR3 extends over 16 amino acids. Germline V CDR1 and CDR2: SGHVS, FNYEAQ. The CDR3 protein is CVSSTSAPSGANVLTF. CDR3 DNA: TGTGTCAGCAGCACGAGCGCCCCCTCTGGGGCCAACGTCCTGACTTTC.